The clone carrying this TCR beta chain showed up just a few times. Its antigen is unknown. This record comes from a study of CD8 T cells in ankylosing spondylitis. Study outcomes and limitations: Ankylosing spondylitis blood appeared to be characterized by a TCR beta motif of roughly eight highly homologous variants. CD8+ cells made up the disease-linked clones, which were relatively rare in peripheral blood. Prior work had noted some motif variants in reactive arthritis blood and synovial fluid. Clones tied to disease were said to be significantly enriched in matched ankylosing spondylitis synovial fluid.

Making the TCR beta libraries involved quantitative 5'-RACE with molecular barcodes. TCRdb used MiXCR to reprocess the 5' RACE reads, holding one entry per CDR3 protein. This sample yields about 390,000 distinct CDR3 sequences, of which 20% to 25% are seen a single time; 16% belongs to the top ten. This TCR was recovered from a male donor with ankylosing spondylitis. Material: blood, either unsorted or a sorted T cell fraction (not recorded which).

CDR3 sequence reads: CSAPRGQGEETQYF. The DNA for the CDR3 is TGCAGTGCCCCGCGGGGACAGGGGGAAGAGACCCAGTACTTC. V usage is TRBV20-1 and J usage is TRBJ2-5; 11 nucleotides align to TRBD1. V lost 6 bases and J lost 3; bases outside the gene matches: 6. Germline V gene lookup returns CDR1 DFQATT and CDR2 SNEGSKA (reference sequence). This CDR3 comprises 14 residues.